This TCR beta chain stems from a study of cytomegalovirus exposure and HLA in healthy donors (dated by TCRdb to the late 2010s). As for the study more broadly: An earlier analysis of approximately 640 of the donors reported about 250 Gb of sequence data and some 120 million unique TCR beta sequences from 150 million to 200 million T cells. About 300 gigabases of sequencing data and approximately 80 million unique TCR sequences were included in an early release covering roughly 700 HLA-typed donors. A few DR-DQ haplotypes were treated as single units for association and clustering because of strong linkage in the cohort. All discovery cohort repertoires had been generated using a single sequencing platform. Of the 300 to 500 genotyped donors, 81% were placed in the genetic ancestry cluster associated with self-reported Caucasian donors. A later genetic analysis used genome-wide SNP genotypes for about 60% of the roughly 670 donors, treating that subset as a discovery cohort. The study was designed to test whether signatures of past pathogen exposure could be identified by cataloging public T cell receptors. The T cell repertoires of several hundred subjects were profiled by immunosequencing and related to cytomegalovirus serostatus. To study patterns of TCR occurrence, a later analysis re-analyzed previously published TCR beta repertoires from under 750 donors and added high-resolution HLA genotyping. An earlier analysis of about 620 of the donors applied high-throughput TCR beta sequencing to assess whether each TCR beta V gene segment acted as functional or pseudogenic. Class I and class II HLA loci were covered by the typing at four-digit resolution. To predict cytomegalovirus infection status, the study brought together high-throughput TCR immunosequencing, statistical association of individual TCRs with disease status, and machine learning. Typing coverage varied by locus: about 629-640 donors for A, B, C, DRB1 and DQB1; roughly 500 for DQA1; 606 for DPA1; around 450 for DPB1. In addition to the first cohort of 666 subjects, a separate validation cohort of 120 different subjects was used. The later analysis used no new phenotypic data to find candidate immune exposures, relying instead on TCR beta sequences and their occurrence across donors. Donor age, sex, ethnicity and CMV serostatus were compiled together with the repertoire data. Among roughly 400 genotyped donors of the cohort, an average of about 240,000 unique TCR beta nucleotide sequences was sequenced per donor, of which about 19% were non-productive.

The CDR3 runs 14 residues from the cysteine to the phenylalanine. The CDR3 DNA has 42 bases and is translated from base 1. From a lookup of the germline V gene (reference sequence), CDR1 and CDR2 are GTSNPN and SVGIG. V and J lose 3 bases and 6 bases, and a span of 15 bases separates them. The protocol used for the library was the immunoSEQ multiplex PCR assay. The multiplex PCR relied on a mix of 60 forward primers for TCR Vbeta segments and 13 reverse primers for TCR Jbeta segments. A multiplex PCR assay on genomic DNA amplified the CDR3 region of rearranged TCR beta genes. Amplified TCR beta libraries were sequenced as 87-base-pair reads on the Illumina HiSeq System. In the original analysis: Across the roughly 600 repertoires, a later analysis counted around 80 million unique TCR beta chains, around 11 million of which were shared by at least two donors. To remove PCR and sequencing errors, raw reads were error-corrected and collapsed into unique sequences using a nearest-neighbor algorithm that merged closely related sequences. Alignment of CDR3 sequences to IMGT reference sequences was used to assign V, D and J gene segments. For a sequence to be retained, a match of at least six nucleotides was required to both a V gene segment and a J gene segment. Rearrangements were classified as productive when the CDR3 lacked stop codons and remained in frame with V and J, and all other rearrangements were classified as non-productive. CDR3 was defined by IMGT convention, running from the second conserved V-encoded cysteine to the conserved J-encoded phenylalanine. Sequences without an unambiguous match to a single V gene segment were excluded from the earlier analysis of approximately 560 of the donors. An earlier analysis of approximately 590 of the donors called V segments functional above 56.7% productive rearrangements and segregating when the between-donor standard deviation exceeded 5%. To diagnose cytomegalovirus status from the catalog of TCR beta chain sequences, a statistical classification framework was built. A later analysis assigned V and J genes by comparing TCR nucleotide sequences with IMGT/GENE-DB human TR gene sequences. The TCRdist pipeline was used in a later analysis to assign CDR3 sequences and most-parsimonious VDJ recombination scenarios. A later analysis defined each TCR beta chain by its CDR3 amino acid sequence plus V-gene family, and excluded reads lacking a unique V-gene family. A later analysis removed nearly 600 highly shared, low-generation-probability nucleotide sequences to deal with suspected cross-contamination and a sequencing artifact. For each public chain, a later analysis derived a clonal expansion index from normalized ranks of inferred template counts within each repertoire. In a later analysis, generation probabilities were computed using a VDJ recombination model fitted to out-of-frame rearrangements, and the results were checked against IGoR. A later analysis scored TCR-TCR, TCR-HLA and TCR-CMV co-occurrence with hypergeometric tests, applying a repertoire-size bias correction to TCR pairs. False discovery rates were estimated in a later analysis by permuting HLA or CMV assignments 20 times. A later analysis grouped co-occurring TCRs with DBSCAN, adding TCRdist sequence similarity when clustering within HLA-allele-positive subsets. For co-occurrence clustering, repertoires with fewer than 30,000 or more than 120,000 public chains were excluded, along with 5 or 6 repertoires with anomalous nucleotide sharing. TCRdb carries this immuneACCESS record with in-frame sequences only. Its versions omit some clonotypes, under half of them owing to an unresolved V gene in the studies checked, with the rest unexplained. V and J calls and clone size follow that table, whereas D and trimming were derived from the DNA. The sample profile shows under 250,000 clones; 60% to 80% of them were found once. The top ten clonotypes cover approximately 1.8% of the sample.

The cohort comprised fewer than 750 healthy bone marrow donors. All cohort members were sampled while nominally healthy, although unrecorded immune exposures were likely present. The donor was CMV seronegative and belonged to the group of 352 seronegative cohort members. Each donor provided a peripheral blood sample, and peripheral blood mononuclear cells were used for TCR beta sequencing. Genomic DNA extraction from the blood cell samples was performed with the Qiagen DNeasy Blood Extraction Kit. Summary of the overall study and its limitations: Compared with the roughly 600-donor mean, donors in an Asian-associated ancestry cluster had fewer N-insertions in productive TCRs, according to a later genetic analysis. Three of the identified cytomegalovirus-associated TCR beta chains were confirmed in vitro to be specific for cytomegalovirus antigens. Broadly in line with IMGT annotations, most TCR beta V segments showed up in productive rearrangements about 87% or about 30% of the time in an earlier analysis of some 590 of the donors. A further reported finding was that TCR beta sequences accurately predicted the HLA-A and HLA-B alleles for most subjects in the first cohort. In a later analysis, several top co-occurrence clusters were reported to appear linked to parvovirus B19, influenza, CMV and Epstein-Barr virus. V-gene and J-gene trimming of TCR beta chains was associated with a missense DCLRE1C variant in a later genetic analysis, and the association was replicated in an independent cohort. Some IMGT-functional V segments, including TRBV6-2 and TRBV6-3, could not be distinguished by the 87-base-pair reads and were therefore excluded. In this cohort, only TCR beta chains were sequenced, and detectable features were limited by the absence of alpha or paired-chain data. In a later analysis, HLA-associated TCR beta chains showed more clonal expansion and lower generation probabilities than non-associated chains that were equally common. For the cohort, immune exposure information was limited to CMV serostatus. While some public TCRs were present in many individuals, most TCR sequences turned up only very rarely across donors. The sequencing pipeline was judged likely to have produced a cluster of highly shared sequence variants as a technical artifact. It was suggested by the authors that the approach could potentially be generalized to other disease states and immunological phenotypes. Cytomegalovirus status was reported to be diagnosed by the classifier with high specificity and sensitivity in both the original and validation cohorts. Sequencing depth was assumed to be roughly uniform across donors in the presence/absence analyses, though that assumption may not hold. Linkage disequilibrium might explain the correlated functional status among segregating V segments, but an unknown experimental factor could not be excluded. The study gave a list of 150 to 200 TCR beta chains associated with cytomegalovirus. HLA typing was unavailable for some donors at each locus, so association tests used only the typed subset. Strong co-occurrence of HLA alleles, especially DR and DQ, made assigning TCR associations to individual alleles difficult. In a later analysis, some 17,000 TCR beta sequences were associated with specific HLA alleles at a false discovery rate of 0.05. In a later analysis, the rate of TCR association differed among HLA loci, with DRB1 alleles having the most associated TCRs and HLA-C alleles having the fewest. Because counts were too low, about 17 rarely observed V segments, including chromosome 9 orphons, were excluded from the earlier analysis of some 590 of the donors. A later analysis found that most CMV-associated TCR beta chains appeared HLA-restricted, with HLA associations seemingly driven largely by CMV exposure.

For this clone: Its antigen is currently not known. It has no much larger one-base neighbor in the sample; base qualities were not kept.

Sequencing was performed on PBMCs. The chain uses TRBV30 and TRBJ2-1; a tentative D match to TRBD1 spans 6 bases. This TCR came from a male donor in good health and CMV-seronegative. The nucleotides are TGTGCCTGGAGCCCTTACAGGGTCCGCAATGAGCAGTTCTTC. It codes for CAWSPYRVRNEQFF.